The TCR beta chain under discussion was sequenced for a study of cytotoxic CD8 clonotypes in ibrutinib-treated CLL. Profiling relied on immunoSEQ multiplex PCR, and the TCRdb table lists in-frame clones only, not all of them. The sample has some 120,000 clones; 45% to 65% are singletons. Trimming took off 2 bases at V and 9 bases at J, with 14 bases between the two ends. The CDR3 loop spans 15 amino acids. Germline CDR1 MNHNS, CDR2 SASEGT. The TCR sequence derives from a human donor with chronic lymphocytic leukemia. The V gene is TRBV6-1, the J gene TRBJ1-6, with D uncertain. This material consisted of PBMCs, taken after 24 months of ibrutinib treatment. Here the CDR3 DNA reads TGTGCCAGCAGTGAATTCGGACCAGGATTTTCACCCCTCCACTTT. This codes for CASSEFGPGFSPLHF.